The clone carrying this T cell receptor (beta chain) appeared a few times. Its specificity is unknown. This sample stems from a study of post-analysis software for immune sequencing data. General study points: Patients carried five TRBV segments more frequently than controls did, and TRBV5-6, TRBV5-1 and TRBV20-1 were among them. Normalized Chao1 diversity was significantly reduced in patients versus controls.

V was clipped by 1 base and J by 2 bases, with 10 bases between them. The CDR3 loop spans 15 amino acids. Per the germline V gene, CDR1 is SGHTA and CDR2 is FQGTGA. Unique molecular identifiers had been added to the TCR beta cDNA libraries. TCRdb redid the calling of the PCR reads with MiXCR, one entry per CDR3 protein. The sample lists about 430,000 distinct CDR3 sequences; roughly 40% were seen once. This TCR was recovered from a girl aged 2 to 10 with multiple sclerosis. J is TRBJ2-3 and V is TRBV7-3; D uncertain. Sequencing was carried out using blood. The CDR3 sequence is CASSLNGKTTDTQYF. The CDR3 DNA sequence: TGTGCCAGCAGCTTAAATGGGAAAACCACAGATACGCAGTATTTT.